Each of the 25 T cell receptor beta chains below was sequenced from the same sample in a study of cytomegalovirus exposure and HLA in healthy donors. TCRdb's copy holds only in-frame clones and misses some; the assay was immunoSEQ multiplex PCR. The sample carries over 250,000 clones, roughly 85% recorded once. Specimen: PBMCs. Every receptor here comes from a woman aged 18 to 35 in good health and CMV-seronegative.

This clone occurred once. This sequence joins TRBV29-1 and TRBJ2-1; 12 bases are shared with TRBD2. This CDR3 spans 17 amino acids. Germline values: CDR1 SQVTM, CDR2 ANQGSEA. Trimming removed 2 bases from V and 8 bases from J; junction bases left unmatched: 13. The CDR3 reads CSVEPRLAGVSVYEQFF. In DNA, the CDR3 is TGCAGCGTTGAACCCCGACTAGCGGGAGTTTCAGTTTATGAGCAGTTCTTC.

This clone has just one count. The CDR3 DNA reads TGTGCCAGCAGGGACGAGACAGGGGGCGAAAGGGAGCAGTACTTC. This translates into CASRDETGGEREQYF. The gene calls are TRBV5-4 and TRBJ2-7, with TRBD1 identical over 10 bases. CDR1 and CDR2 (germline): SGHNT, YYREEE (reference sequence). CDR3 length equals 15 residues. V trimming: 5 bases; J trimming: 7 bases; junction bases outside the gene matches: 12.

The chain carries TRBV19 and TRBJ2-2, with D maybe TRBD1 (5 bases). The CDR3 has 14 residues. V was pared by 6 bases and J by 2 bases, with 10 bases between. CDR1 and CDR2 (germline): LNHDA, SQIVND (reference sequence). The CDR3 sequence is CASRLGHNTGELFF. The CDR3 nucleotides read TGTGCCAGTAGACTGGGGCATAACACCGGGGAGCTGTTTTTT.

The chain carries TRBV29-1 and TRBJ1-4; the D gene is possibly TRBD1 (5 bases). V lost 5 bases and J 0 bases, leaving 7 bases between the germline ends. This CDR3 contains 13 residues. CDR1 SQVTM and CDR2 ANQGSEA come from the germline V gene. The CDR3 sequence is CSVTGATNEKLFF. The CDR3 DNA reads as TGCAGCGTTACAGGAGCAACTAATGAAAAACTGTTTTTT. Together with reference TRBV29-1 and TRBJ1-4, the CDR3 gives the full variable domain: SAVISQKPSRDICQRGTSLTIQCQVDSQVTMMFWYRQQPGQSLTLIATANQGSEATYESGFVIDKFPISRPNLTFSTLTVSNMSPEDSSIYLCSVTGATNEKLFFGSGTQLSVL.

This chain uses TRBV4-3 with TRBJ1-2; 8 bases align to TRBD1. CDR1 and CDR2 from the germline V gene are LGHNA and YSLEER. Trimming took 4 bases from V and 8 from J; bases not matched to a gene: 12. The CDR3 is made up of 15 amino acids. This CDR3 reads CASSPGRPGGSGYTF. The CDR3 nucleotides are TGCGCCAGCAGCCCAGGCCGCCCAGGGGGCTCGGGCTACACCTTC.

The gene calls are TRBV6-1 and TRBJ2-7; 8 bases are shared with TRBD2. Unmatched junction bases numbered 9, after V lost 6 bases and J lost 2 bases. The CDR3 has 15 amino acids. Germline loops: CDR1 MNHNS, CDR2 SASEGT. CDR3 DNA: TGTGCCAGCAGCCGGGGGGGAGGGAACACCTACGAGCAGTACTTC. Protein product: CASSRGGGNTYEQYF.

The CDR3 reads CASSGQGTDTQYF. As DNA, the CDR3 is TGTGCCAGCAGCGGACAGGGCACAGATACGCAGTATTTT. The chain links TRBV27 to TRBJ2-3; 7 nucleotides agree with TRBD1. The germline V gene encodes CDR1 MNHEY and CDR2 SMNVEV (reference sequence). This CDR3 region has 13 residues. Trimming cost V 6 bases and J 1 base; bases outside gene matches: 1.

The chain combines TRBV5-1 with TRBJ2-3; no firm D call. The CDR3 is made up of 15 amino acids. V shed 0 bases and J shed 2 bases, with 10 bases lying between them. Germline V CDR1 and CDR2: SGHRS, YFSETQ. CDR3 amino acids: CASSLVPSITDTQYF. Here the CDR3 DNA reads TGCGCCAGCAGCTTGGTTCCGAGCATCACAGATACGCAGTATTTT.

The CDR3, as DNA: TGCGCCAGCAGAGGAGAGGGAGGTGGTGAAGCTTTCTTT. This gives the protein CASRGEGGGEAFF. V is TRBV4-3 and J is TRBJ1-1, with D hard to call. CDR3 length: 13 amino acids. Between the trimmed V and J ends, which lost 6 bases and 7 bases, there was a span of 15 bases. Germline CDR1 is LGHNA and CDR2 is YSLEER.

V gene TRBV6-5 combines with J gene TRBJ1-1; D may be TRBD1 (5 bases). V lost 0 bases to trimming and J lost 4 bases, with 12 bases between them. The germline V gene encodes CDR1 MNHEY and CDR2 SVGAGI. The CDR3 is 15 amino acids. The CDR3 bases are TGTGCCAGCAGTTACTCGGCAGGGTCGGGCACTGAAGCTTTCTTT. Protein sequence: CASSYSAGSGTEAFF.

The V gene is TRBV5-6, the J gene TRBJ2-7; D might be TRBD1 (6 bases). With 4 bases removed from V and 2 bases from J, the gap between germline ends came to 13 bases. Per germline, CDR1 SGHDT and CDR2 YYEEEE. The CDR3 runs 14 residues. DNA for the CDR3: TGTGCCAGCAGCAGTATTACAGGGACCTACGAGCAGTACTTC. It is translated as CASSSITGTYEQYF. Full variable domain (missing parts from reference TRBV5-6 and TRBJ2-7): DAGVTQSPTHLIKTRGQQVTLRCSPKSGHDTVSWYQQALGQGPQFIFQYYEEEERQRGNFPDRFSGHQFPNYSSELNVNALLLGDSALYLCASSSITGTYEQYFGPGTRLTVT.

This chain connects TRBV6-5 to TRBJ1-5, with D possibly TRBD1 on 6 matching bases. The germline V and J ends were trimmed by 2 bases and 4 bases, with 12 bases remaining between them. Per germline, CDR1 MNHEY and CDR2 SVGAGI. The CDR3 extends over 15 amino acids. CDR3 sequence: CASSYVRGANQPQHF. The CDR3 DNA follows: TGTGCCAGCAGTTACGTCAGGGGAGCGAATCAGCCCCAGCATTTT.

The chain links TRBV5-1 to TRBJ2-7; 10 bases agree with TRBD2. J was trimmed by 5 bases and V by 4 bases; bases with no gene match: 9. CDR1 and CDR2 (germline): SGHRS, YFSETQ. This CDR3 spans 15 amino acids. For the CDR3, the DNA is TGCGCCAGCAGCGAGAGCGGGAGGGCGGGGGACGAGCAGTACTTC. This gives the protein CASSESGRAGDEQYF.

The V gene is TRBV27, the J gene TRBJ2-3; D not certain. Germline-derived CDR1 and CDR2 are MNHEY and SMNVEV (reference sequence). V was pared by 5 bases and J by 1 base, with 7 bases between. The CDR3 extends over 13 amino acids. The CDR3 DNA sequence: TGTGCCAGCAGTCTCCCTGGCACAGATACGCAGTATTTT. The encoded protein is CASSLPGTDTQYF.

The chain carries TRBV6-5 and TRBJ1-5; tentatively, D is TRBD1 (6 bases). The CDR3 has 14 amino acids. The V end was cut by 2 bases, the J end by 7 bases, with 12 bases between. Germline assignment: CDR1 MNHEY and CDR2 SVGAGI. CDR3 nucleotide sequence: TGTGCCAGCAGTTACCGTCGGGGGGGCCAGCCCCAGCATTTT. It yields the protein CASSYRRGGQPQHF.

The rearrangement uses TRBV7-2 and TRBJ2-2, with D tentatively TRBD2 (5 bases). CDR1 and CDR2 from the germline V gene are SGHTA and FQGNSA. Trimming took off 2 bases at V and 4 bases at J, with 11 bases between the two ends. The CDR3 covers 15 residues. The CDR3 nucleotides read TGTGCCAGCAGCTTAACGGCTAGCATCACCGGGGAGCTGTTTTTT. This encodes CASSLTASITGELFF.

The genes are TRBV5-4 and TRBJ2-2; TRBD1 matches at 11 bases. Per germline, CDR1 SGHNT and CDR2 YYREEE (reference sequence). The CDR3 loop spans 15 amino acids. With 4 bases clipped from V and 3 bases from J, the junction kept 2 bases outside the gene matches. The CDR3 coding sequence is TGTGCCAGCAGCCCGGACAGGGGGCACACCGGGGAGCTGTTTTTT. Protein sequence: CASSPDRGHTGELFF.

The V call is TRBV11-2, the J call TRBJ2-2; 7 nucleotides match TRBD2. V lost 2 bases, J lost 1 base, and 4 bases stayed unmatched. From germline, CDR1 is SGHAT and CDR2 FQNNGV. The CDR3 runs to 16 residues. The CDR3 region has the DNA TGTGCCAGCAGCTTACTAGCTAGCGGGAACACCGGGGAGCTGTTTTTT. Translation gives CASSLLASGNTGELFF.

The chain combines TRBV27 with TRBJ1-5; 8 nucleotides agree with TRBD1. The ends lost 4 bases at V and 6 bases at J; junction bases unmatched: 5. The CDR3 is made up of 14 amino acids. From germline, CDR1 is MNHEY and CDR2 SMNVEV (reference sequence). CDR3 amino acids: CASSSGGPLQPQHF. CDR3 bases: TGTGCCAGCAGTTCAGGGGGCCCGCTTCAGCCCCAGCATTTT.

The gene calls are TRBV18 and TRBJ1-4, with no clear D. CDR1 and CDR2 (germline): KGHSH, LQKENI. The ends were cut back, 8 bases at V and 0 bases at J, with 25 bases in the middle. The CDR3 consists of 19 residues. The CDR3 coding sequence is TGTGCCAGCGGTACCCTATCGTTGAGAGACACCGCAACTAATGAAAAACTGTTTTTT. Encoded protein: CASGTLSLRDTATNEKLFF.

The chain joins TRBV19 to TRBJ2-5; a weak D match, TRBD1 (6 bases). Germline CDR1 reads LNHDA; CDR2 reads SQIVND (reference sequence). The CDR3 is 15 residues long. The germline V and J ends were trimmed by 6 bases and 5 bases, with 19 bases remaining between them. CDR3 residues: CASRMQQGWGETQYF. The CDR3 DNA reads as TGTGCCAGTAGGATGCAACAGGGTTGGGGGGAGACCCAGTACTTC. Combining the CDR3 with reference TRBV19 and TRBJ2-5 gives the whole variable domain DGGITQSPKYLFRKEGQNVTLSCEQNLNHDAMYWYRQDPGQGLRLIYYSQIVNDFQKGDIAEGYSVSREKKESFPLTVTSAQKNPTAFYLCASRMQQGWGETQYFGPGTRLLVL.

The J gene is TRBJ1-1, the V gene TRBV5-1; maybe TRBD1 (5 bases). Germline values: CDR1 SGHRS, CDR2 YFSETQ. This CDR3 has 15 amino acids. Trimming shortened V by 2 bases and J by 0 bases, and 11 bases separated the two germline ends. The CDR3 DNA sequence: TGCGCCAGCAGCTTTACCGGGGGGATGAACACTGAAGCTTTCTTT. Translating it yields CASSFTGGMNTEAFF.

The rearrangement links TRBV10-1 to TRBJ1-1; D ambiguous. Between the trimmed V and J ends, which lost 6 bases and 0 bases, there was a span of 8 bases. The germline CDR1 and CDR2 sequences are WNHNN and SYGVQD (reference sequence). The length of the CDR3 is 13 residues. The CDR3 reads CASRQEMNTEAFF. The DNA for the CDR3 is TGCGCCAGCAGGCAAGAGATGAACACTGAAGCTTTCTTT.

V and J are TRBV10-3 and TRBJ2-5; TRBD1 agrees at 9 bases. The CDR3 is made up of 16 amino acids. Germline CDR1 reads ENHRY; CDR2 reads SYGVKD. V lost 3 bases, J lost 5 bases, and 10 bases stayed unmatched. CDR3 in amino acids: CAISEVGTGSRETQYF. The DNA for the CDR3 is TGTGCCATCAGTGAAGTGGGGACAGGGAGCAGGGAGACCCAGTACTTC.

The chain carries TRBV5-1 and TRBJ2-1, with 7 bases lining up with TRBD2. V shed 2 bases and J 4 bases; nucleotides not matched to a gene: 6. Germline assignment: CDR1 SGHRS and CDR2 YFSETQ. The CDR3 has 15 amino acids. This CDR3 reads CASSFGDYQYNEQFF. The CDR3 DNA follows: TGCGCCAGCAGCTTCGGGGACTATCAGTACAATGAGCAGTTCTTC. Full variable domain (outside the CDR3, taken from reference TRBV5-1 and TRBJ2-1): KAGVTQTPRYLIKTRGQQVTLSCSPISGHRSVSWYQQTPGQGLQFLFEYFSETQRNKGNFPGRFSGRQFSNSRSEMNVSTLELGDSALYLCASSFGDYQYNEQFFGPGTRLTVL.